The clone carrying this T cell receptor (beta chain) was counted at least ten times. What it binds is not known. For TCR beta, libraries came from quantitative 5'-RACE with molecular barcodes. MiXCR, applied by TCRdb to the 5' RACE reads, yields one record per CDR3 protein. The sample shows roughly 97,000 distinct CDR3 sequences, roughly 8.3% of them seen only once. The data originate from a study of CD8 T cells in ankylosing spondylitis. Study conclusions and caveats: Disease-linked clones displayed a CD8+ phenotype and appeared relatively rarely in peripheral blood. Disease-linked clones reportedly showed significant enrichment in matched ankylosing spondylitis synovial fluid.

This CDR3 region has 13 residues. Trimming removed 9 bases at V and 3 bases at J, with 12 bases between. In germline, CDR1 is MNHNS, CDR2 SASEGT. This receptor was obtained from a male donor with ankylosing spondylitis or in good health (not recorded which). V usage is TRBV6-1 and J usage is TRBJ1-5; D gene uncertain. The sequenced sample was blood, either unsorted or a sorted T cell fraction (not recorded which). The CDR3 sequence: CASSGEFNQPQHF. The CDR3 DNA is TGTGCCAGTTCCGGGGAGTTCAATCAGCCCCAGCATTTT.